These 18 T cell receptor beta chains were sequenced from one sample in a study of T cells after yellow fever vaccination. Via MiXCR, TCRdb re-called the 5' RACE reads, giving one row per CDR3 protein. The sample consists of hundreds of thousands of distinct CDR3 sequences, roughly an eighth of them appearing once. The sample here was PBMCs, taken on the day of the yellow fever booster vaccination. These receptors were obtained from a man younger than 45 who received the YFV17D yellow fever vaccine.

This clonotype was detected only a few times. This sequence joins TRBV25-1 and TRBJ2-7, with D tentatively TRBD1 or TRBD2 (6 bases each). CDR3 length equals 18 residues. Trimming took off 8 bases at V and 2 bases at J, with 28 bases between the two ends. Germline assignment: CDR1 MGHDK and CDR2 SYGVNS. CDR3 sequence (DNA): TGTGCCAGCCAAACCCGGGGGCGCCAGGGGCTTCTCCCCTACGAGCAGTACTTC. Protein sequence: CASQTRGRQGLLPYEQYF.

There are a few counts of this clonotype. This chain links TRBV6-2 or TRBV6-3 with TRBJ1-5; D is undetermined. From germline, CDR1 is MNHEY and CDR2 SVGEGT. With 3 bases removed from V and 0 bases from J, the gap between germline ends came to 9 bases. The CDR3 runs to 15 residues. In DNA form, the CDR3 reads TGTGCCAGCAGTTATAACGGGTATAGCAATCAGCCCCAGCATTTT. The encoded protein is CASSYNGYSNQPQHF.

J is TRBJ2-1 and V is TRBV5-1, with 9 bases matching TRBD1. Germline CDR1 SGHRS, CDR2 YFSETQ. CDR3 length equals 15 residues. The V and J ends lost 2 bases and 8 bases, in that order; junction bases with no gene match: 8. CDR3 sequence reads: CASSLLQGAGDEQFF. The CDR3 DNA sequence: TGCGCCAGCAGCTTACTACAGGGGGCAGGAGATGAGCAGTTCTTC.

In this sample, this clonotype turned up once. This chain's CDR3 is CASRETSIYEQYF. DNA of the CDR3: TGCGCCAGCCGCGAGACTAGCATCTACGAGCAGTACTTC. V usage is TRBV5-1 and J usage is TRBJ2-7; 7 nucleotides agree with TRBD2. V shed 7 bases and J 3 bases; nucleotides not matched to a gene: 7. The V gene's germline CDR1 is SGHRS and CDR2 YFSETQ. The CDR3 has 13 amino acids.

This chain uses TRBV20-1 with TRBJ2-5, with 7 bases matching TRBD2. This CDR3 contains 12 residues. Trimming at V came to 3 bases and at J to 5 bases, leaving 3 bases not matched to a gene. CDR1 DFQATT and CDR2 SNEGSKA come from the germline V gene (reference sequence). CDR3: CSASGRLETQYF. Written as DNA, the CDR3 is TGCAGTGCTAGCGGGAGGCTGGAGACCCAGTACTTC.

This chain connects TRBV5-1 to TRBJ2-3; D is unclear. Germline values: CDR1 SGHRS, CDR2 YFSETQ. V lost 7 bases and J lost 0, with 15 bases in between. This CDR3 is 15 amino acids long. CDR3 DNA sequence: TGCGCCAGCTCTCCTCGAGGCAGGAGCACAGATACGCAGTATTTT. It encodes CASSPRGRSTDTQYF.

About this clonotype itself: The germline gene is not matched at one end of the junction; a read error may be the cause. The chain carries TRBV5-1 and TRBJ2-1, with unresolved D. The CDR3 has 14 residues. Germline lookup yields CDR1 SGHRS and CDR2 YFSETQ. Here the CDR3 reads CASSGELSNNEQFF. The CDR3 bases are TGCGCCAGCTCTGGGGAACTCTCCAACAATGAGCAGTTCTTC.

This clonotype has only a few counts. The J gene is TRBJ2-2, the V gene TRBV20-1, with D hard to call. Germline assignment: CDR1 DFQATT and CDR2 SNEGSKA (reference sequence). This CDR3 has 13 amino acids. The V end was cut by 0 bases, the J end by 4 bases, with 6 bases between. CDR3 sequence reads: CSARDHSTGELFF. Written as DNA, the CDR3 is TGCAGTGCTAGAGACCATAGCACCGGGGAGCTGTTTTTT.

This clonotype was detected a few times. CDR3: CASSRTGGNPGELFF. DNA for the CDR3: TGTGCCAGCAGTCGGACAGGGGGGAATCCCGGGGAGCTGTTTTTT. The J gene is TRBJ2-2, the V gene TRBV6-1; 10 bases align to TRBD1. CDR1 MNHNS and CDR2 SASEGT come from the germline V gene. The CDR3 is 15 residues long. The V and J ends lost 5 bases and 6 bases, in that order; junction bases with no gene match: 6.

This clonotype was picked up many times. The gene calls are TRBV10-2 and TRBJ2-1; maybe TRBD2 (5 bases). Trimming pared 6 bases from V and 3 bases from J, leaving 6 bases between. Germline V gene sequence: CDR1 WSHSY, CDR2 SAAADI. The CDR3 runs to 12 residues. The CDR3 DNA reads TGCGCCAGCAGGGACTTCTACAATGAGCAGTTCTTC. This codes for CASRDFYNEQFF.

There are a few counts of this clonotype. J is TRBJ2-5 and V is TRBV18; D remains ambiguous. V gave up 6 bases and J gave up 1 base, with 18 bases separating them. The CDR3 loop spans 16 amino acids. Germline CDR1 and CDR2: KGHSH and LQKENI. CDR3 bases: TGTGCCAGCTCGAACCCCAACCGGCTGCCCCAAGAGACCCAGTACTTC. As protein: CASSNPNRLPQETQYF.

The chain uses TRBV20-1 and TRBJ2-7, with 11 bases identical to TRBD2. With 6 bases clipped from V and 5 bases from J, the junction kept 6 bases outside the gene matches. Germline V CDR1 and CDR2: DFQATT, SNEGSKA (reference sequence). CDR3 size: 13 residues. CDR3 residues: CSATTSGSDEQYF. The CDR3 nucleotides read TGCAGTGCAACAACTAGCGGGAGCGACGAGCAGTACTTC.

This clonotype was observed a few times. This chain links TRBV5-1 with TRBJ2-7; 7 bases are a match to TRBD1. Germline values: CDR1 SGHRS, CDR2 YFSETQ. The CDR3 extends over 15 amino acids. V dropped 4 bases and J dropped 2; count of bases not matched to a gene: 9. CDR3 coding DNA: TGCGCCAGCAGCCTACCGGGGACAGTTACCTACGAGCAGTACTTC. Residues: CASSLPGTVTYEQYF.

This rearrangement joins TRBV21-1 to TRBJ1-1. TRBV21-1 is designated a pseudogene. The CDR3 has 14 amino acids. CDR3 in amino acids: CASSTEIINTEAFF. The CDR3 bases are TGTGCCAGCAGCACCGAGATAATTAACACTGAAGCTTTCTTT.

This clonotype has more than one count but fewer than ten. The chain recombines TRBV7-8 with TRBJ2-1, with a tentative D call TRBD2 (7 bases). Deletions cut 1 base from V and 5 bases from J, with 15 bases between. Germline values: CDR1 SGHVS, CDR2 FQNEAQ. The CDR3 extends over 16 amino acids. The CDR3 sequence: CASSLVGGRGNNEQFF. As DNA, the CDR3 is TGTGCCAGCAGCTTAGTCGGGGGGCGAGGCAACAATGAGCAGTTCTTC.

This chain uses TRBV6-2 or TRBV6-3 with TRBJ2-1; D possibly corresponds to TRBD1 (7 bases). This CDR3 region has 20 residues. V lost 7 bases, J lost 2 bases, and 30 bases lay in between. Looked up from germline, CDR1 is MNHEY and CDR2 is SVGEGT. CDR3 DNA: TGTGCCAGCAACAACGGGAGACAGGGCCTAATTACGGGGACCTACAATGAGCAGTTCTTC. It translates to CASNNGRQGLITGTYNEQFF.

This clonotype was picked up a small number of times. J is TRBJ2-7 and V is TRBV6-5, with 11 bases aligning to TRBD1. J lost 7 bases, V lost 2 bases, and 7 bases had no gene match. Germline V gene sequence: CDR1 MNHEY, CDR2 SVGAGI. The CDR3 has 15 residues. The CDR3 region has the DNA TGTGCCAGCAGTTACACAGGACAGGGGGCCGGGGAGCAGTACTTC. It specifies CASSYTGQGAGEQYF.

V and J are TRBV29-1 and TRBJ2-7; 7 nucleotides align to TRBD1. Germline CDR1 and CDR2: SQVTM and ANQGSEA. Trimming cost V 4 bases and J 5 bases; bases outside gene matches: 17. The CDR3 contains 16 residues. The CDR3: CSVGANRGQIIHEQYF. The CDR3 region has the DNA TGCAGCGTTGGGGCTAACCGGGGACAGATAATCCACGAGCAGTACTTC.